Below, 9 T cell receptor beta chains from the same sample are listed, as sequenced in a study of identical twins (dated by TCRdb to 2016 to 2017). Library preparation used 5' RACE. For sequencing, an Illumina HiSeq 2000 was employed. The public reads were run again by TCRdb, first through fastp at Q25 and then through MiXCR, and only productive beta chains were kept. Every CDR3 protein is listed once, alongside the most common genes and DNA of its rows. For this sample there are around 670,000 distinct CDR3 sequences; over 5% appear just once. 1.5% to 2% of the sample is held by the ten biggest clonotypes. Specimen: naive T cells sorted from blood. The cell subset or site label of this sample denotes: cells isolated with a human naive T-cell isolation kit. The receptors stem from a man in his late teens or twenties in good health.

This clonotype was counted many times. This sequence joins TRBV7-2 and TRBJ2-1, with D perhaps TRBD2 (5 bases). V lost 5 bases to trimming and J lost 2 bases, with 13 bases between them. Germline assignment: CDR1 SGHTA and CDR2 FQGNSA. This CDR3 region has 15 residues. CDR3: CASSRLSGPYNEQFF. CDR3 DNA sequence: TGTGCCAGCAGCCGTTTAAGCGGACCCTACAATGAGCAGTTCTTC.

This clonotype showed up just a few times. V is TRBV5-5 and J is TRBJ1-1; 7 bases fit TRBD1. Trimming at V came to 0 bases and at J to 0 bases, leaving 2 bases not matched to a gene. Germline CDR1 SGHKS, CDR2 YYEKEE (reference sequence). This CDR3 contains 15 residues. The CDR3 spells CASSLGGQLNTEAFF. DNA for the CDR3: TGTGCCAGCAGCTTGGGGGGACAGCTGAACACTGAAGCTTTCTTT.

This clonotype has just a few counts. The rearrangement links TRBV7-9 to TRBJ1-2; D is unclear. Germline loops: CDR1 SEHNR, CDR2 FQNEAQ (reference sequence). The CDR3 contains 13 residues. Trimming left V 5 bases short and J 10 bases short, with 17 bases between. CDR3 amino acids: CASSPPSETFYTF. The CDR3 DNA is TGTGCCAGCAGCCCACCGTCCGAGACCTTCTACACCTTC.

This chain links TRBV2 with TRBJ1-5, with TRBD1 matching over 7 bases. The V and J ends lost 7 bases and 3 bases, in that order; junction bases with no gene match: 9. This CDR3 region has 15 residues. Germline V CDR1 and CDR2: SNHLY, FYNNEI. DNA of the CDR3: TGTGCCAGCAAACGGGACAGTCTAAACAATCAGCCCCAGCATTTT. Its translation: CASKRDSLNNQPQHF.

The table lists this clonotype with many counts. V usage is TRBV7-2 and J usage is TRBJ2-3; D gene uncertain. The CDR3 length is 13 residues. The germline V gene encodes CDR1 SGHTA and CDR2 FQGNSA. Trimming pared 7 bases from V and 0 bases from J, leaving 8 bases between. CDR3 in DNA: TGTGCCAGCACCAAGCAGAGCACAGATACGCAGTATTTT. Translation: CASTKQSTDTQYF.

The CDR3 is CSGGQGVYEQYF. The CDR3 DNA follows: TGCAGCGGGGGACAGGGGGTGTACGAGCAGTACTTC. The V gene is TRBV29-1, the J gene TRBJ2-7; TRBD1 matches 11 bases. The V gene's germline CDR1 is SQVTM and CDR2 ANQGSEA. The ends lost 7 bases at V and 4 bases at J; junction bases unmatched: 3. The CDR3 loop spans 12 amino acids.

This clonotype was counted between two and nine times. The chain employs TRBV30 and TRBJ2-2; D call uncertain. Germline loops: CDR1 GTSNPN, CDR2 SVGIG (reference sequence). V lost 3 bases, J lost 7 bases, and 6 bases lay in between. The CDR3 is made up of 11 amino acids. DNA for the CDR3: TGTGCCTGGAGGCAGGACGGGGAGCTGTTTTTT. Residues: CAWRQDGELFF.

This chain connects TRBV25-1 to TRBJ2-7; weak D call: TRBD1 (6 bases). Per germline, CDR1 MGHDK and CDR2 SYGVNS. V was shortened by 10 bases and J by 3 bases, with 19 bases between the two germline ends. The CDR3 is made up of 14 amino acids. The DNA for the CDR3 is TGTGCCACAATTAGCCCGGGACACAACTACGAGCAGTACTTC. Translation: CATISPGHNYEQYF.

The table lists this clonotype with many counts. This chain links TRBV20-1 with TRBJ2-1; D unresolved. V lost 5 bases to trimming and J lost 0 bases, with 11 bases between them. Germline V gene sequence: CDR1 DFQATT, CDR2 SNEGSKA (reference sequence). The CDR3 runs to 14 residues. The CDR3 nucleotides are TGCAGTGCTCCCCGACCCCACTCCTACAATGAGCAGTTCTTC. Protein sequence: CSAPRPHSYNEQFF.